The entry below gives a single TCR beta chain sequence along with its context. Antigen specificity is unknown. The study ran its PCR with 60 Vbeta and 13 Jbeta primers. Assay: immunoSEQ multiplex PCR; the TCRdb copy retains only in-frame clones and omits some. Altogether some 110,000 clones are present, over 80% being singletons, with the ten largest covering around 2.2%. The data belong to a study of cytomegalovirus exposure and HLA in healthy donors. Overall study results and limits: Compared with the approximately 700-donor mean, an Asian-associated ancestry cluster reportedly had fewer N-insertions, according to a later analysis. A later analysis by the authors found several of the most significant clusters apparently linked to common viral pathogens. A missense variant in DCLRE1C was later tied to TCR beta V- and J-gene trimming.

Germline V gene sequence: CDR1 LNHDA, CDR2 SQIVND (reference sequence). V shed 7 bases, J shed 2 bases, and the junction held 7 bases outside the gene matches. This CDR3 has 15 amino acids. This receptor was obtained from a young man in good health and CMV-seronegative. Material for sequencing was PBMCs. The V and J genes are TRBV19 and TRBJ2-3, with TRBD2 identical over 9 bases. CDR3 in amino acids: CASTPIAGATDTQYF. The CDR3 DNA follows: TGTGCCAGTACCCCCATAGCGGGGGCCACAGATACGCAGTATTTT.